Listed below are T cell receptor beta chains from one sample, sequenced in a study of HIV-infected patients and healthy controls. TCRdb fed the 5' RACE reads into MiXCR, producing one record per CDR3 protein. The sample has approximately 8,700 distinct CDR3 sequences, 7.3% seen once; the top ten hold 30% to 45%. This material consisted of blood, taken before antiretroviral therapy. The origin of the receptors is an adult with HIV infection. CDR3s include the opening cysteine and the closing phenylalanine or tryptophan. Each record gives: CDR3 protein, CDR3 DNA, clone size, V gene, CDR3 length, J gene, D gene. D genes are given only for firm matches. Clone size is not always given. Where it is, it says once, few, many or a class for expanded clones.

CDR3 protein: CASSSDGDTGELFF
CDR3 DNA: TGTGCCAGCAGTTCGGACGGAGACACCGGGGAGCTGTTTTTT
clone size: many
V gene: TRBV12-3/TRBV12-4
CDR3 length: 14
J gene: TRBJ2-2
D gene: -

CDR3 protein: CASSFGGGEPQHF
CDR3 DNA: TGTGCCAGCAGCTTTGGGGGCGGGGAGCCCCAGCATTTT
clone size: many
V gene: TRBV7-3
CDR3 length: 13
J gene: TRBJ1-5
D gene: -

CDR3 protein: CASSYSIYGTDTQYF
CDR3 DNA: TGTGCCAGCAGTTACTCGATTTATGGCACAGATACGCAGTATTTT
clone size: many
V gene: TRBV6-6
CDR3 length: 15
J gene: TRBJ2-3
D gene: -

CDR3 protein: CASSFSGVTDTQYF
CDR3 DNA: TGTGCCAGCAGCTTCAGCGGGGTCACAGATACGCAGTATTTT
clone size: -
V gene: TRBV5-6
CDR3 length: 14
J gene: TRBJ2-3
D gene: TRBD2

CDR3 protein: CASSLEVADTQYF
CDR3 DNA: TGTGCCAGCAGCTTAGAAGTCGCAGATACGCAGTATTTT
clone size: many
V gene: TRBV7-9
CDR3 length: 13
J gene: TRBJ2-3
D gene: -

CDR3 protein: CATSEAGSNTEAFF
CDR3 DNA: TGTGCCACCTCGGAGGCCGGATCGAACACTGAAGCTTTCTTT
clone size: -
V gene: TRBV10-3
CDR3 length: 14
J gene: TRBJ1-1
D gene: -

CDR3 protein: CSAGTGRHEQYF
CDR3 DNA: TGCAGTGCCGGGACAGGGCGCCACGAGCAGTACTTC
clone size: -
V gene: TRBV20-1
CDR3 length: 12
J gene: TRBJ2-7
D gene: TRBD1

CDR3 protein: CASSEYRGAYEQYF
CDR3 DNA: TGTGCCAGCAGTGAGTACAGGGGGGCCTACGAGCAGTACTTC
clone size: many
V gene: TRBV25-1
CDR3 length: 14
J gene: TRBJ2-7
D gene: TRBD1

CDR3 protein: CASSPMLGAITTNTEAFF
CDR3 DNA: TGTGCCAGCAGCCCCATGTTGGGGGCGATTACCACGAACACTGAAGCTTTCTTT
clone size: many
V gene: TRBV12-3/TRBV12-4
CDR3 length: 18
J gene: TRBJ1-1
D gene: -

CDR3 protein: CASSGYGVGQPQHF
CDR3 DNA: TGTGCCAGCAGTGGGTATGGGGTTGGACAGCCCCAGCATTTT
clone size: many
V gene: TRBV27
CDR3 length: 14
J gene: TRBJ1-5
D gene: -

CDR3 protein: CASGPDTQYF
CDR3 DNA: TGTGCTAGTGGTCCAGATACGCAGTATTTT
clone size: many
V gene: TRBV12-5
CDR3 length: 10
J gene: TRBJ2-3
D gene: -

CDR3 protein: CASSENRALAKNIQYF
CDR3 DNA: TGTGCCAGCAGTGAAAATAGGGCCTTAGCCAAAAACATTCAGTACTTC
clone size: many
V gene: TRBV2
CDR3 length: 16
J gene: TRBJ2-4
D gene: -

CDR3 protein: CSARVSWQSDEQYF
CDR3 DNA: TGCAGTGCTAGAGTAAGTTGGCAGAGCGACGAGCAGTACTTC
clone size: many
V gene: TRBV20-1
CDR3 length: 14
J gene: TRBJ2-7
D gene: -

CDR3 protein: CSVEDHGGKGIFTFMNTEAFF
CDR3 DNA: TGCAGCGTTGAAGATCATGGGGGGAAGGGGATTTTTACCTTCATGAACACTGAAGCTTTCTTT
clone size: -
V gene: TRBV29-1
CDR3 length: 21
J gene: TRBJ1-1
D gene: -

CDR3 protein: CASSQDRGLSEKLFF
CDR3 DNA: TGCGCCAGCAGCCAAGATCGCGGGTTAAGTGAAAAACTGTTTTTT
clone size: many
V gene: TRBV4-1
CDR3 length: 15
J gene: TRBJ1-4
D gene: -

CDR3 protein: CASSLIRSGGEKLFF
CDR3 DNA: TGTGCCAGCAGTTTAATAAGGAGCGGGGGAGAAAAACTGTTTTTT
clone size: many
V gene: TRBV12-3/TRBV12-4
CDR3 length: 15
J gene: TRBJ1-4
D gene: -

CDR3 protein: CASAPDPKRTHEQYF
CDR3 DNA: TGTGCCAGCGCTCCGGACCCGAAAAGGACCCACGAGCAGTACTTC
clone size: many
V gene: TRBV2
CDR3 length: 15
J gene: TRBJ2-7
D gene: -

CDR3 protein: CSARLAAEGEQYF
CDR3 DNA: TGCAGCGCCCGTCTCGCGGCAGAAGGGGAGCAGTACTTC
clone size: -
V gene: TRBV29-1
CDR3 length: 13
J gene: TRBJ2-7
D gene: -

CDR3 protein: CASSPSIPNEQFF
CDR3 DNA: TGTGCCAGCAGCCCTTCGATACCCAATGAGCAGTTCTTC
clone size: many
V gene: TRBV3-1
CDR3 length: 13
J gene: TRBJ2-1
D gene: -

CDR3 protein: CASSETTFVEQYF
CDR3 DNA: TGTGCCAGCTCCGAGACTACGTTCGTCGAGCAGTACTTC
clone size: many
V gene: TRBV18
CDR3 length: 13
J gene: TRBJ2-7
D gene: -

CDR3 protein: CASSVEGSLIVEQFF
CDR3 DNA: TGTGCCAGCAGCGTAGAGGGTAGTCTTATAGTTGAGCAGTTCTTC
clone size: many
V gene: TRBV9
CDR3 length: 15
J gene: TRBJ2-1
D gene: -

CDR3 protein: CASSQDPPSSYNSPLHF
CDR3 DNA: TGCGCCAGCAGCCAAGATCCACCGAGCTCCTATAATTCACCCCTCCACTTT
clone size: few
V gene: TRBV4-3
CDR3 length: 17
J gene: TRBJ1-6
D gene: -

CDR3 protein: CSANLRLRGPSLSTDTQYF
CDR3 DNA: TGCAGTGCCAACCTGCGGTTGCGGGGGCCGAGCCTTAGCACAGATACGCAGTATTTT
clone size: few
V gene: TRBV20-1
CDR3 length: 19
J gene: TRBJ2-3
D gene: -

CDR3 protein: CASRPGARASPEKLFF
CDR3 DNA: TGTGCCAGCAGACCCGGAGCCAGGGCAAGCCCTGAAAAACTGTTTTTT
clone size: many
V gene: TRBV12-3/TRBV12-4
CDR3 length: 16
J gene: TRBJ1-4
D gene: -

CDR3 protein: CASSHEGLQETQYF
CDR3 DNA: TGTGCCAGCAGCCATGAGGGACTACAAGAGACCCAGTACTTC
clone size: medium-sized
V gene: TRBV3-1
CDR3 length: 14
J gene: TRBJ2-5
D gene: TRBD2

CDR3 protein: CASSLMGQEVYNEQFF
CDR3 DNA: TGTGCCAGCAGCTTAATGGGACAGGAGGTCTACAATGAGCAGTTCTTC
clone size: many
V gene: TRBV9
CDR3 length: 16
J gene: TRBJ2-1
D gene: TRBD1

CDR3 protein: CSARVGSRQETQYF
CDR3 DNA: TGCAGTGCTAGAGTAGGTAGTCGGCAAGAGACCCAGTACTTC
clone size: many
V gene: TRBV20-1
CDR3 length: 14
J gene: TRBJ2-5
D gene: -

CDR3 protein: CASSLDPGEKLFF
CDR3 DNA: TGTGCCAGCAGCCTAGACCCTGGAGAAAAACTGTTTTTT
clone size: -
V gene: TRBV7-6
CDR3 length: 13
J gene: TRBJ1-4
D gene: -

CDR3 protein: CASSQNPGNTIYF
CDR3 DNA: TGTGCCAGCAGCCAAAATCCTGGAAACACCATATATTTT
clone size: many
V gene: TRBV6-6
CDR3 length: 13
J gene: TRBJ1-3
D gene: -

CDR3 protein: CASKTSGSTDTQYF
CDR3 DNA: TGTGCCAGCAAGACTAGCGGCAGCACAGATACGCAGTATTTT
clone size: many
V gene: TRBV6-5
CDR3 length: 14
J gene: TRBJ2-3
D gene: TRBD2

CDR3 protein: CASSYSRGRELFF
CDR3 DNA: TGTGCCAGCAGTTACTCCAGGGGCCGGGAGCTGTTTTTT
clone size: many
V gene: TRBV6-5
CDR3 length: 13
J gene: TRBJ2-2
D gene: -

CDR3 protein: CASSPRLDHRTDTQYF
CDR3 DNA: TGTGCCAGCAGCCCGAGACTAGACCACCGCACAGATACGCAGTATTTT
clone size: many
V gene: TRBV7-2
CDR3 length: 16
J gene: TRBJ2-3
D gene: -

CDR3 protein: CASSANLGATGELFF
CDR3 DNA: TGCGCCAGCAGCGCCAACTTGGGGGCAACCGGGGAGCTGTTTTTT
clone size: many
V gene: TRBV5-1
CDR3 length: 15
J gene: TRBJ2-2
D gene: -

CDR3 protein: CASTEWNTEAFF
CDR3 DNA: TGTGCCAGTACGGAGTGGAACACTGAAGCTTTCTTT
clone size: many
V gene: TRBV19
CDR3 length: 12
J gene: TRBJ1-1
D gene: -

CDR3 protein: CASSQSDRAATEAFF
CDR3 DNA: TGTGCCAGCAGCCAAAGTGACAGGGCGGCGACTGAAGCTTTCTTT
clone size: -
V gene: TRBV4-2
CDR3 length: 15
J gene: TRBJ1-1
D gene: TRBD1

CDR3 protein: CASSSGTDNEQFF
CDR3 DNA: TGTGCCAGCAGCTCCGGGACAGACAATGAGCAGTTCTTC
clone size: many
V gene: TRBV7-9
CDR3 length: 13
J gene: TRBJ2-1
D gene: TRBD1

CDR3 protein: CASSLGPFQETQYF
CDR3 DNA: TGTGCCAGCAGCTTGGGGCCGTTCCAAGAGACCCAGTACTTC
clone size: -
V gene: TRBV7-3
CDR3 length: 14
J gene: TRBJ2-5
D gene: -

CDR3 protein: CATFGPDGYEQYF
CDR3 DNA: TGTGCCACCTTCGGACCGGACGGCTACGAGCAGTACTTC
clone size: many
V gene: TRBV10-3
CDR3 length: 13
J gene: TRBJ2-7
D gene: -

CDR3 protein: CASSLRGTDTQYF
CDR3 DNA: TGTGCCAGCAGTTTAAGGGGCACAGATACGCAGTATTTT
clone size: few
V gene: TRBV12-3/TRBV12-4
CDR3 length: 13
J gene: TRBJ2-3
D gene: -

CDR3 protein: CASSQGDRRLGFTGELFF
CDR3 DNA: TGTGCCAGCAGCCAAGGGGACCGAAGGTTGGGATTCACCGGGGAGCTGTTTTTT
clone size: many
V gene: TRBV3-1
CDR3 length: 18
J gene: TRBJ2-2
D gene: -

CDR3 protein: CAIRGGSGETDTQYF
CDR3 DNA: TGTGCCATCAGGGGGGGTAGCGGGGAAACAGATACGCAGTATTTT
clone size: many
V gene: TRBV10-3
CDR3 length: 15
J gene: TRBJ2-3
D gene: TRBD2

CDR3 protein: CASSPGETQYF
CDR3 DNA: TGTGCCAGCAGCCCTGGGGAGACCCAGTACTTC
clone size: -
V gene: TRBV9
CDR3 length: 11
J gene: TRBJ2-5
D gene: -

CDR3 protein: CASSQDWTNQPQHF
CDR3 DNA: TGTGCCAGCAGCCAAGACTGGACCAATCAGCCCCAGCATTTT
clone size: many
V gene: TRBV3-1
CDR3 length: 14
J gene: TRBJ1-5
D gene: -

CDR3 protein: CASSRVTGGINQPQHF
CDR3 DNA: TGTGCCAGCAGCAGAGTAACAGGGGGGATCAATCAGCCCCAGCATTTT
clone size: many
V gene: TRBV6-1
CDR3 length: 16
J gene: TRBJ1-5
D gene: TRBD1

CDR3 protein: CATSRLAEAFF
CDR3 DNA: TGTGCCACCAGCAGATTGGCTGAAGCTTTCTTT
clone size: many
V gene: TRBV15
CDR3 length: 11
J gene: TRBJ1-1
D gene: -

CDR3 protein: CASSLSIPPGEAFF
CDR3 DNA: TGTGCCAGCAGCTTATCCATCCCCCCGGGAGAAGCTTTCTTT
clone size: few
V gene: TRBV11-1
CDR3 length: 14
J gene: TRBJ1-1
D gene: -

CDR3 protein: CASSFGQSNEKLFF
CDR3 DNA: TGTGCCAGCAGCTTCGGACAGAGTAATGAAAAACTGTTTTTT
clone size: -
V gene: TRBV5-8
CDR3 length: 14
J gene: TRBJ1-4
D gene: -

CDR3 protein: CASSLYNQPQHF
CDR3 DNA: TGTGCCAGTAGCCTCTACAATCAGCCCCAGCATTTT
clone size: medium-sized
V gene: TRBV19
CDR3 length: 12
J gene: TRBJ1-5
D gene: -

CDR3 protein: CASSPPQGPTYEQYF
CDR3 DNA: TGTGCCAGCAGCCCCCCGCAGGGGCCCACCTACGAGCAGTACTTC
clone size: many
V gene: TRBV7-9
CDR3 length: 15
J gene: TRBJ2-7
D gene: -

CDR3 protein: CASSIRTEVEAFF
CDR3 DNA: TGTGCCAGTAGTATTCGAACAGAAGTTGAAGCTTTCTTT
clone size: many
V gene: TRBV19
CDR3 length: 13
J gene: TRBJ1-1
D gene: -

CDR3 protein: CAGDRDRGRGDTQYF
CDR3 DNA: TGTGCCGGCGACCGGGACAGGGGGCGCGGAGATACGCAGTATTTT
clone size: -
V gene: TRBV30
CDR3 length: 15
J gene: TRBJ2-3
D gene: TRBD1

CDR3 protein: CASSLWVGVQTDTQYF
CDR3 DNA: TGTGCCAGCAGTCTCTGGGTGGGGGTCCAAACAGATACGCAGTATTTT
clone size: many
V gene: TRBV12-3/TRBV12-4
CDR3 length: 16
J gene: TRBJ2-3
D gene: -